This T cell receptor beta chain was captured by sequencing in a study of blood T cells in healthy people across ages. Study-level results: Unsorted PBMCs prevented conclusive naive versus antigen-experienced comparison. Donor CMV infection status was unknown, possibly confounding age-related changes in expanded clonotypes.

Donation came from healthy Caucasian individuals in Russia who were aged 6 to 90. Deletions cut 0 bases from V and 6 bases from J, with 13 bases between. The CDR3 totals 14 residues. The germline CDR1 and CDR2 sequences are SGHRS and YFSETQ. A second PCR, run for roughly 7 to 12 cycles, used a sample-barcoded 5' primer plus a J-beta primer mix. TCRdb reanalysed the 5' RACE reads using MiXCR and keeps one entry per CDR3 protein. The table has roughly 1,500,000 distinct CDR3 sequences, approximately 40% seen once. This clonotype showed up just a few times. Antigen unknown. Sequenced: blood. This TCR was recovered from a woman between 18 and 30 years old in good health. V is TRBV5-1 and J is TRBJ2-7; D possibly corresponds to TRBD1 (6 bases). CDR3 loop: CASSLDLRGGEQYF. CDR3 DNA sequence: TGCGCCAGCAGCTTGGACCTCAGGGGTGGCGAGCAGTACTTC.